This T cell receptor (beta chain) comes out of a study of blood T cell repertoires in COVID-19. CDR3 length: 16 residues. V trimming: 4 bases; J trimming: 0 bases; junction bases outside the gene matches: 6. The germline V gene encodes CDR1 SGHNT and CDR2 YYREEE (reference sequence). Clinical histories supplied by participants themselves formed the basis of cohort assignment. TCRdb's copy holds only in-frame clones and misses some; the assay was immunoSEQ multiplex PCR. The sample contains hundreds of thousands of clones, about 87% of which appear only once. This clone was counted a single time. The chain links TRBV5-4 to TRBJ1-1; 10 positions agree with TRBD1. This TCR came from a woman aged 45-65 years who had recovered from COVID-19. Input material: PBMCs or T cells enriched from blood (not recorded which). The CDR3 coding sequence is TGTGCCAGCAGCGGAAGACAGGGGGCTATGAACACTGAAGCTTTCTTT. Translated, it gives CASSGRQGAMNTEAFF. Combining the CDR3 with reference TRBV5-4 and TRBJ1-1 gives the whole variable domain ETGVTQSPTHLIKTRGQQVTLRCSSQSGHNTVSWYQQALGQGPQFIFQYYREEENGRGNFPPRFSGLQFPNYSSELNVNALELDDSALYLCASSGRQGAMNTEAFFGQGTRLTVV.